A single sample is the source of the 3 T cell receptor beta chains below, sequenced in a study of cytomegalovirus exposure and HLA in healthy donors. A multiplex PCR was run with 60 Vbeta primers and 13 Jbeta primers. The assay was immunoSEQ multiplex PCR, and TCRdb's table has in-frame clones only and misses some. The sample includes around 100,000 clones, more than 80% of them seen just once. Input material: PBMCs. These receptors all come from a man aged 25-45 years in good health and CMV-seronegative.

The CDR3 sequence is CASSRRMGGQGNYEQYF. The CDR3 DNA is TGCGCCAGCAGCCGCCGAATGGGGGGACAGGGGAACTACGAGCAGTACTTC. The chain is built from TRBV4-1 and TRBJ2-7; TRBD1 aligns across 10 bases. This CDR3 is built from 17 residues. Germline-derived CDR1 and CDR2 are MGHRA and YSYEKL. Germline trimming cut 4 bases from V and 3 bases from J; bases unmatched to any gene: 12.

Regarding this clone: In the same sample, other DNA sequences code for this CDR3. The J gene is TRBJ2-7, the V gene TRBV25-1; TRBD2 aligns across 11 bases. Germline trimming cut 3 bases from V and 3 bases from J; bases unmatched to any gene: 4. The CDR3 totals 15 residues. CDR1 and CDR2 from the germline V gene are MGHDK and SYGVNS. The CDR3 coding sequence is TGTGCCAGCAGTGAGCCCGGGACTAGCGGCTACGAGCAGTACTTC. This encodes CASSEPGTSGYEQYF.

The chain recombines TRBV9 with TRBJ2-5; D may be TRBD1 (6 bases). The V end lost 0 bases, the J end lost 4 bases, and 10 bases lay between the germline ends. Germline V lookup: CDR1 SGDLS, CDR2 YYNGEE. The CDR3 is made up of 14 amino acids. The CDR3 region is CASSVGGGAETQYF. The CDR3 bases are TGTGCCAGCAGCGTAGGTGGGGGCGCAGAGACCCAGTACTTC.